Described below is a single TCR beta chain sequence and its context. Its antigen is undetermined. The data were obtained in a study of CD8 T cells in ankylosing spondylitis. Notes on the study in general: Typical of ankylosing spondylitis blood, it appeared, was a TCR beta motif of eight highly homologous variants. Matched synovial fluid from ankylosing spondylitis patients was reported to be enriched for disease-linked clones.

The authors made TCR beta libraries by quantitative 5'-RACE with molecular barcodes. TCRdb re-derived calls from the 5' RACE reads in MiXCR, one entry per CDR3 protein. The sample carries some 16,000 distinct CDR3 sequences, less than 9.5% recorded once. This CDR3 comprises 16 residues. In germline, CDR1 is SGHVS, CDR2 FQNEAQ. V was pared by 6 bases and J by 1 base, with 5 bases of the junction left unmatched. The V and J genes are TRBV7-8 and TRBJ2-3, with TRBD2 matching 12 bases. The sample comprised blood. This clonotype was sampled from a male donor with ankylosing spondylitis or in good health (not recorded which). Here the CDR3 DNA reads TGTGCCAGCAGTTCGCTAGCGGGGGGGCGCACAGATACGCAGTATTTT. Its translation is CASSSLAGGRTDTQYF.